These T cell receptor beta chains were read from a single sample in a study of control samples from healthy donors and cancer patients. This table comes from immunoSEQ multiplex PCR, and its TCRdb copy is limited to in-frame clones, with some not included. The table has 130,000 or so clones, around 94% seen once; the top ten hold less than 15%. The sample was blood. Receptors were obtained from a man aged 40-50 years in good health. CDR3s include the opening cysteine and the closing phenylalanine or tryptophan. D genes are given only for firm matches. Clone sizes are given selectively: once, few, many, or a class where the clone is expanded.

size	J	D	V	CDR3	DNA
.	TRBJ2-7	.	TRBV5-4	CASSLTGAGAEQYF	TGTGCCAGCAGCTTGACAGGGGCGGGGGCCGAGCAGTACTTC
once	TRBJ1-2	TRBD1	TRBV10-3	CAISEDRGNYGYTF	TGTGCCATCAGTGAAGACAGGGGGAACTATGGCTACACCTTC
once	TRBJ1-1	TRBD1	TRBV7-9	CASSSTGGDTEAFF	TGTGCCAGCAGCTCTACAGGGGGAGACACTGAAGCTTTCTTT
once	TRBJ1-6	TRBD1	TRBV7-2	CASRLDRAENSPLHF	TGTGCCAGCAGATTGGACAGGGCGGAAAATTCACCCCTCCACTTT
.	TRBJ2-1	.	TRBV6-5	CASSYGGLNEQFF	TGTGCCAGCAGTTATGGAGGCCTCAATGAGCAGTTCTTC
.	TRBJ1-1	.	TRBV18	CASSPKREGTEAFF	TGTGCCAGCTCACCAAAGAGGGAAGGGACTGAAGCTTTCTTT
.	TRBJ1-2	.	TRBV18	CASSRRQVNYGYTF	TGTGCCAGCTCACGGCGACAGGTTAACTATGGCTACACCTTC
.	TRBJ1-1	.	TRBV18	CASSSGAQSLEAFF	TGTGCCAGCTCTTCGGGAGCCCAGAGCCTTGAAGCTTTCTTT
.	TRBJ2-4	.	TRBV15	CATSRDATGNIQYF	TGTGCCACCAGCAGAGATGCTACAGGAAACATTCAGTACTTC
.	TRBJ2-7	TRBD2	TRBV3-1/TRBV3-2	CASSRGLAGVLNEQYF	TGTGCCAGCAGCCGGGGACTAGCGGGAGTTCTGAACGAGCAGTACTTC
.	TRBJ2-3	.	TRBV9	CASSVLATSTDTQYF	TGTGCCAGCAGCGTGCTAGCGACAAGCACAGATACGCAGTATTTT
.	TRBJ2-6	TRBD1	TRBV18	CASSSPVGQSGGANVLTF	TGTGCCAGCTCATCGCCCGTGGGACAGTCAGGGGGGGCCAACGTCCTGACTTTC
.	TRBJ1-1	.	TRBV18	CASSPPVGVKAFF	TGTGCCAGCTCACCACCCGTAGGGGTTAAAGCTTTCTTT
.	TRBJ2-7	.	TRBV6-1	CASSELGAGEQYF	TGTGCCAGCAGTGAACTCGGGGCTGGGGAGCAGTACTTC
.	TRBJ1-5	.	TRBV3-1/TRBV3-2	CASSQGPGDQPQHF	TGTGCCAGCAGCCAAGGGCCAGGGGATCAGCCCCAGCATTTT
few	TRBJ2-2	.	TRBV2	CASTERGNTGELFF	TGTGCCAGCACCGAACGGGGGAACACCGGGGAGCTGTTTTTT
.	TRBJ2-2	TRBD1	TRBV9	CASSVIPTGGNTGELFF	TGTGCCAGCAGCGTCATCCCGACAGGGGGGAACACCGGGGAGCTGTTTTTT
.	TRBJ1-5	TRBD1	TRBV6-2/TRBV6-3	CASSQPGQGQPQHF	TGTGCCAGCAGTCAACCGGGACAGGGTCAGCCCCAGCATTTT
.	TRBJ2-4	.	TRBV28	CASSSLDRRNIQYF	TGTGCCAGCAGCTCACTTGACAGGCGAAACATTCAGTACTTC
.	TRBJ2-7	TRBD1	TRBV6-5	CASNLRGTGPHEQYF	TGTGCCAGCAACCTAAGGGGGACAGGTCCACACGAGCAGTACTTC
once	TRBJ2-7	.	TRBV7-2	CASSSGRGRFEPFPCEQYF	TGTGCCAGCAGCTCAGGGAGGGGGCGATTCGAACCTTTTCCCTGCGAGCAGTACTTC
.	TRBJ1-4	.	TRBV11-2	CASSSAPRPGGEKLFF	TGTGCCAGCAGCTCAGCCCCCCGTCCAGGAGGGGAAAAACTGTTTTTT
.	TRBJ2-3	.	TRBV9	CASSGPGLNTPFSSTDTQYF	TGTGCCAGCAGCGGACCGGGACTGAACACCCCCTTCAGTAGCACAGATACGCAGTATTTT
.	TRBJ2-5	TRBD2	TRBV10-1	CASSDMRGGRETQYF	TGCGCCAGCAGTGATATGCGGGGGGGCAGGGAGACCCAGTACTTC
.	TRBJ2-2	.	TRBV5-1	CASSTANGARNTGELFF	TGCGCCAGCAGCACGGCGAACGGGGCGAGAAACACCGGGGAGCTGTTTTTT
.	TRBJ1-2	.	TRBV6-5	CASRMESYGYTF	TGTGCCAGCAGGATGGAGAGCTATGGCTACACCTTC
once	TRBJ2-5	.	TRBV28	CASIKRNWYQETRYF	TGTGCCAGCATCAAACGAAATTGGTACCAAGAGACCCGGTACTTC
once	TRBJ1-5	TRBD1	TRBV7-8	CASSPHRGEGQPQHF	TGTGCCAGCAGCCCTCACAGGGGCGAGGGTCAGCCCCAGCATTTT
.	TRBJ1-5	.	TRBV5-3	CARSPGYRDGNQPQHF	TGTGCCAGAAGCCCCGGGTACCGGGACGGCAATCAGCCCCAGCATTTT
.	TRBJ2-3	.	TRBV6-5	CASSPGEPRTDTQYF	TGTGCCAGCAGTCCAGGGGAACCACGCACAGATACGCAGTATTTT
.	TRBJ2-5	.	TRBV28	CASSFGPLKGSETQYF	TGTGCCAGCAGTTTTGGACCGCTTAAGGGGTCGGAGACCCAGTACTTC
.	TRBJ2-6	.	TRBV14	CASSLRLVGGANVLTF	TGTGCCAGCAGCCTGAGACTAGTCGGTGGGGCCAACGTCCTGACTTTC
.	TRBJ1-2	TRBD1	TRBV5-6	CASSPGQGLGYTF	TGTGCCAGCAGCCCGGGACAGGGGCTTGGCTACACCTTC
once	TRBJ2-7	TRBD1	TRBV5-8	CASLGRTGGSNEQYF	TGTGCCAGCCTTGGAAGGACAGGGGGGTCCAACGAGCAGTACTTC
once	TRBJ1-6	.	TRBV3-1/TRBV3-2	CASSQEERQANSPLHF	TGTGCCAGCAGCCAAGAAGAAAGGCAGGCTAATTCACCCCTCCACTTT
.	TRBJ1-1	.	TRBV5-6	CASSYRTVGDTEAFF	TGTGCCAGCAGCTACCGGACAGTAGGGGACACTGAAGCTTTCTTT
.	TRBJ1-4	.	TRBV9	CASKASAAANEKLFF	TGTGCCAGCAAAGCTAGTGCCGCAGCTAATGAAAAACTGTTTTTT